Listed below are T cell receptor beta chains from one sample, sequenced in a study of blood T cell repertoires in COVID-19. Measured with immunoSEQ multiplex PCR; TCRdb has only the in-frame clones, and not every one. This sample has around 280,000 clones, with more than 70% found just once. The sample was peripheral blood. Receptors were obtained from a woman aged 25 to 39 with COVID-19, enrolled during active disease. Both conserved end residues are part of each CDR3. Fields, in order: V gene, clone size, D gene, J gene, CDR3 length, CDR3 protein, CDR3 DNA. The D gene is left open where the match is weak. Part of the rows lack a size; the others show once, few, many or a class for expanded clones.

>TRBV18|few|TRBD1|TRBJ1-6|14
CASSPTGAESPLHF
TGTGCCAGCTCCCCGACAGGGGCGGAATCACCCCTCCACTTT
>TRBV27|-|-|TRBJ1-4|14
CASAPEGVREKLFF
TGTGCCAGCGCCCCCGAGGGGGTACGCGAAAAACTGTTTTTT
>TRBV7-9|-|-|TRBJ2-1|16
CASSAAGVSPYNEQFF
TGTGCCAGCAGCGCAGCAGGGGTTTCGCCCTACAATGAGCAGTTCTTC
>TRBV30|-|TRBD2|TRBJ2-1|14
CAWIGGRAFNEQFF
TGTGCCTGGATTGGTGGGAGGGCATTTAATGAGCAGTTCTTC
>TRBV5-1|once|-|TRBJ2-2|16
CASSLAPTVNTGELFF
TGCGCCAGCAGCTTGGCCCCCACAGTGAACACCGGGGAGCTGTTTTTT
>TRBV10-3|-|TRBD2|TRBJ2-7|18
CAISESPASGGSSYEQYF
TGTGCCATCAGTGAGTCTCCTGCATCTGGCGGGAGCTCCTACGAGCAGTACTTC
>TRBV19|-|TRBD2|TRBJ2-2|15
CASSTLAGGTGELFF
TGTGCCAGTAGTACCCTGGCGGGAGGCACCGGGGAGCTGTTTTTT
>TRBV25-1|once|-|TRBJ2-1|17
CASSEKGGRATYNEQFF
TGTGCCAGCAGTGAAAAGGGTGGGAGAGCCACCTACAATGAGCAGTTCTTC
>TRBV24-1|-|-|TRBJ1-2|13
CATSDPGSLGYTF
TGTGCCACCAGTGACCCCGGGTCGTTGGGCTACACCTTC
>TRBV10-3|-|-|TRBJ1-2|14
CAISPGTGFYGYTF
TGTGCCATCAGTCCGGGAACAGGGTTCTATGGCTACACCTTC
>TRBV9|-|-|TRBJ1-2|14
CASSVLQGPYGYTF
TGTGCCAGCAGCGTCCTACAGGGACCCTATGGCTACACCTTC
>TRBV18|-|TRBD1|TRBJ2-7|14
CASSPISGGYEQYF
TGTGCCAGCTCACCAATATCAGGGGGCTACGAGCAGTACTTC
>TRBV4-3|-|-|TRBJ2-2|16
CASSQGARSNTGELFF
TGCGCCAGCAGCCAAGGGGCCAGATCGAACACCGGGGAGCTGTTTTTT
>TRBV30|-|-|TRBJ1-4|14
CAWSGQSFNEKLFF
TGTGCCTGGAGTGGACAGTCTTTTAATGAAAAACTGTTTTTT
>TRBV19|-|TRBD2|TRBJ2-1|13
CASKLAGLNEQFF
TGTGCCAGTAAGCTAGCGGGACTCAATGAGCAGTTCTTC
>TRBV27|-|-|TRBJ2-2|14
CASTFMAATGELFF
TGTGCCAGCACCTTTATGGCCGCCACCGGGGAGCTGTTTTTT
>TRBV5-5|-|TRBD1|TRBJ1-5|14
CASSPGQGYQPQHF
TGTGCCAGCAGCCCGGGACAGGGCTATCAGCCCCAGCATTTT
>TRBV6-2/TRBV6-3|-|TRBD2|TRBJ2-4|16
CASSAGTSVAKNIQYF
TGTGCCAGCAGTGCCGGGACTAGCGTAGCCAAAAACATTCAGTACTTC
>TRBV28|-|-|TRBJ2-1|14
CASSWGESGYEQFF
TGTGCCAGCAGTTGGGGAGAGTCTGGGTATGAGCAGTTCTTC
>TRBV5-1|-|TRBD1|TRBJ2-7|14
CASSLEGQVDEQYF
TGCGCCAGCAGCTTGGAGGGACAGGTCGACGAGCAGTACTTC
>TRBV7-6|-|TRBD1|TRBJ1-2|12
CASSPGTGGYTF
TGTGCCAGCAGCCCCGGGACAGGGGGTTACACCTTC
>TRBV5-4|-|TRBD2|TRBJ2-7|15
CASSLSPGLAGEGYF
TGTGCCAGCAGCTTGAGCCCCGGACTAGCGGGAGAGGGGTACTTC
>TRBV2|-|TRBD1|TRBJ2-7|13
CASRDRGLYEQYF
TGTGCCAGCCGGGACAGGGGGCTCTACGAGCAGTACTTC
>TRBV3-1/TRBV3-2|-|TRBD2|TRBJ2-1|14
CASSPYGLAEEQFF
TGTGCCAGCAGCCCGTACGGACTAGCGGAAGAGCAGTTCTTC
>TRBV5-1|-|TRBD2|TRBJ2-3|13
CASSLAGTDTQYF
TGCGCCAGCAGCTTAGCGGGGACAGATACGCAGTATTTT
>TRBV11-2|-|-|TRBJ2-1|13
CASSLSPPYEQFF
TGTGCCAGCAGCTTATCCCCCCCCTATGAGCAGTTCTTC
>TRBV28|-|-|TRBJ1-1|14
CASSWETGGLEAFF
TGTGCCAGCAGCTGGGAAACTGGGGGCCTTGAAGCTTTCTTT
>TRBV30|-|TRBD1|TRBJ2-7|14
CAWHGQGISYEQYF
TGTGCCTGGCATGGACAGGGGATCTCCTACGAGCAGTACTTC
>TRBV18|-|TRBD2|TRBJ2-5|17
CASSDELGLGTRETQYF
TGTGCCAGCTCAGACGAACTGGGACTAGGGACTCGAGAGACCCAGTACTTC
>TRBV20-1|-|-|TRBJ2-3|13
CSASRGSTDTQYF
TGCAGTGCTAGTAGGGGGAGCACAGATACGCAGTATTTT
>TRBV7-9|-|-|TRBJ2-1|14
CASSLASRAGGQFF
TGTGCCAGCAGCTTAGCGTCAAGGGCCGGGGGGCAGTTCTTC
>TRBV28|-|TRBD2|TRBJ2-1|16
CASSFGWEGPHNEQFF
TGTGCCAGCAGTTTCGGATGGGAGGGCCCTCATAATGAGCAGTTCTTC
>TRBV7-2|-|TRBD1|TRBJ2-5|14
CASSLAGGAETQYF
TGTGCCAGCAGCTTAGCAGGGGGCGCGGAGACCCAGTACTTC
>TRBV13|-|TRBD2|TRBJ2-7|16
CASSALAEIRRDEQYF
TGTGCCAGCAGCGCCCTAGCGGAGATAAGAAGGGACGAGCAGTACTTC
>TRBV5-5|-|TRBD1|TRBJ1-3|15
CASSLEGADGNTIYF
TGTGCCAGCAGCTTGGAGGGGGCGGACGGAAACACCATATATTTT
>TRBV7-3|-|-|TRBJ2-7|13
CASSSGVGYEQYF
TGTGCCAGCAGCTCGGGGGTGGGCTACGAGCAGTACTTC
>TRBV6-4|-|-|TRBJ2-7|13
CASSRGEGSEQYF
TGTGCCAGCAGCCGAGGAGAAGGCAGTGAGCAGTACTTC
>TRBV2|-|-|TRBJ2-2|14
CASSERLHTGELFF
TGTGCCAGCAGTGAGAGACTTCACACCGGGGAGCTGTTTTTT
>TRBV6-5|-|-|TRBJ1-4|15
CASSIRGQSNEKLFF
TGTGCCAGCAGCATTCGTGGGCAGAGTAATGAAAAACTGTTTTTT
>TRBV7-9|-|-|TRBJ1-1|15
CASSSPSGAYTEAFF
TGTGCCAGCAGCTCCCCTTCAGGGGCGTACACTGAAGCTTTCTTT
>TRBV6-4|-|-|TRBJ1-2|13
CASSDSEFGDIFF
TGTGCCAGCAGTGACTCTGAGTTTGGGGACATCTTCTTC
>TRBV6-2/TRBV6-3|-|-|TRBJ2-5|16
CASSYIGGARRETQYF
TGTGCCAGCAGTTACATTGGGGGCGCCCGGAGAGAGACCCAGTACTTC
>TRBV29-1|-|TRBD1|TRBJ1-2|12
CSVAGTGHGYTF
TGCAGCGTTGCCGGGACAGGGCATGGCTACACCTTC
>TRBV24-1|-|-|TRBJ2-3|12
CATSDAGDTQYF
TGTGCCACCAGTGATGCGGGGGATACGCAGTATTTT
>TRBV3-1/TRBV3-2|-|TRBD1|TRBJ1-2|14
CASSQSRGRGGYTF
TGTGCCAGCAGCCAAAGCAGGGGGCGCGGTGGCTACACCTTC
>TRBV2|-|-|TRBJ2-7|11
CATKGGYEQYF
TGTGCCACCAAAGGGGGCTACGAGCAGTACTTC